This is a list of T cell receptor beta chains from one sample in a study of T cell responses to AZD1222 COVID-19 vaccine. Profiling relied on immunoSEQ multiplex PCR, and the TCRdb table lists in-frame clones only, not all of them. The sample holds some 150,000 clones, 85% to 95% seen once. Sequenced here: peripheral blood, sampled on day 0 of AZD1222 vaccination. The receptors stem from an adult in good health. The CDR3 runs from the conserved cysteine through the conserved F or W. Expanded clones get a size class; other rows say once, few or many, or leave the size out.

v_call clone_size cdr3_aa
TRBV18 . CASSPSTEETQYF
TRBV5-8 . CASSSPGQGSEKLFF
TRBV9 . CASSSSGGVSGELFF
TRBV19 . CASAWRGMNTEAFF
TRBV3-1/TRBV3-2 . CASSQAGAYQQFF
TRBV4-2 . CASSPVGTGGSGNTIYF
TRBV4-1 . CASSQTETSYEQYF
TRBV6-2/TRBV6-3 . CASSRTSYYEQYF
TRBV7-2 . CATTPHPQGGEQFF
TRBV18 . CASSRGRTSGAQETQYF
TRBV9 . CASSVGGGDEAFF
TRBV6-2/TRBV6-3 . CASSPKREGLGNIQYF
TRBV12-5 . CASGLVLGAGPDTQYF
TRBV7-9 . CASSPPQAGANEKLFF
TRBV28 . CASSGQLNTGELFF
TRBV29-1 . CSVGTDSYEQYF
TRBV29-1 . CSGSRQGKMNTEAFF
TRBV7-9 once CASSSDRRNTGELFF
TRBV6-5 . CASSLTGGDYGYTF
TRBV5-6 . CASSFFSRETAYNSPLHF
TRBV27 . CASSRWADEKLFF
TRBV4-2 . CASSQERWQFF
TRBV7-2 . CASSPDRSDVGEQFF
TRBV7-2 . CASSFNSGLAGSEQYF
TRBV11-3 . CASSQGHSTDTQYF
TRBV2 once CASSEDGGPYNEQFF
TRBV25-1 once CASSEFLGQESYGYTF